A single T cell receptor beta chain is shown here with its context. The CDR3 extends over 14 amino acids. The V gene lost 3 bases and the J gene lost 3 bases, with 9 bases spanning the gap. The germline gives CDR1 SNHLY, CDR2 FYNNEI. This table comes from immunoSEQ multiplex PCR, and its TCRdb copy is limited to in-frame clones, with some not included. This table holds 40,000 to 45,000 clones, nearly 90% found once. This sample was taken from a study of blood T cell repertoires in COVID-19. Study context: Donors in the United States, Italy and Spain gave samples during acute or convalescent COVID-19.

The receptor was derived from a human donor in a cohort sampled during active COVID-19. Sequencing was carried out using peripheral blood. The chain couples TRBV2 to TRBJ2-4; D unresolved. For the CDR3, the DNA is TGTGCCAGCAGTGATCGGCAGGTCAAAAACATTCAGTACTTC. Residues: CASSDRQVKNIQYF. Variable domain in full (rest from reference TRBV2 and TRBJ2-4): EPEVTQTPSHQVTQMGQEVILRCVPISNHLYFYWYRQILGQKVEFLVSFYNNEISEKSEIFDDQFSVERPDGSNFTLKIRSTKLEDSAMYFCASSDRQVKNIQYFGAGTRLSVL.